These 3 T cell receptor beta chains came from one sample sequenced in a study of response to subunit inactivated influenza vaccine. Each CDR3 protein gets one entry after TCRdb re-called the RT-PCR reads with MiXCR. The sample lists hundreds of thousands of distinct CDR3 sequences, approximately 17% seen once, with about a tenth in the top ten. Sample: PBMCs from blood, taken roughly 5 days after vaccination. The receptors were gathered from a man aged 50 or older who received an inactivated influenza vaccine.

This clonotype was seen more than once but under ten times. V usage is TRBV9 and J usage is TRBJ2-3; D remains ambiguous. V dropped 3 bases and J dropped 2 bases, with 10 bases sitting between them. The CDR3 covers 14 residues. CDR1 is SGDLS, CDR2 YYNGEE, per germline. Written as DNA, the CDR3 is TGTGCCAGCAGCGGGCCGGGCCTCACAGATACGCAGTATTTT. This codes for CASSGPGLTDTQYF.

This clonotype turned up a few times. The chain combines TRBV18 with TRBJ2-5, with D possibly being TRBD2 (5 bases). Trimming cost V 1 base and J 7 bases, with 7 bases left between them. The CDR3 loop spans 12 amino acids. Germline CDR1 is KGHSH and CDR2 is LQKENI. This CDR3 reads CASSPLGGTQYF. The CDR3 DNA reads TGTGCCAGCTCACCACTTGGAGGGACCCAGTACTTC.

This clonotype was detected only a few times. The chain is built from TRBV12-3 or TRBV12-4 and TRBJ1-5; perhaps TRBD1 as D (5 bases). The length of the CDR3 is 13 residues. The germline V and J ends were trimmed by 6 bases and 3 bases, with 9 bases remaining between them. CDR3 residues: CASSRQHNQPQHF. The CDR3 DNA is TGTGCCAGCAGCCGACAGCACAATCAGCCCCAGCATTTT.